The clone carrying this T cell receptor beta chain was seen more than once but under ten times. What it recognizes is unknown. The data stem from a study of OX40 agonist ivuxolimab in advanced cancers. Study as a whole: The study gave patients intravenous ivuxolimab at 0.01 to 10 mg/kg every 2 weeks. Partial responses, seen in three patients, involved one hepatocellular carcinoma and two cutaneous melanomas. Overall study results and limits: The investigators did not determine what antigen specificity the expanded peripheral T cells had. Clonal expansion by week 6 occurred in CD4+ and CD8+ blood T cells (at 0.1 to 3.0 mg/kg).

This table comes from immunoSEQ multiplex PCR, and its TCRdb copy is limited to in-frame clones, with some not included. The data show around 110,000 clones, around 95% seen once. This CDR3 is 12 amino acids long. V gave up 3 bases and J gave up 3 bases, with 8 bases separating them. CDR1 and CDR2 from the germline V gene are SQVTM and ANQGSEA. The clonotype was recovered from an adult with an advanced solid tumor such as melanoma, head and neck, liver or kidney cancer. The sample was CD4+ or CD8+ T cells sorted from blood, taken in a trial of the OX40 agonist ivuxolimab. V is TRBV29-1 and J is TRBJ1-2; D unclear. The CDR3 DNA is TGCAGCGTTGAGGTGGCAGACTATGGCTACACCTTC. As protein: CSVEVADYGYTF.